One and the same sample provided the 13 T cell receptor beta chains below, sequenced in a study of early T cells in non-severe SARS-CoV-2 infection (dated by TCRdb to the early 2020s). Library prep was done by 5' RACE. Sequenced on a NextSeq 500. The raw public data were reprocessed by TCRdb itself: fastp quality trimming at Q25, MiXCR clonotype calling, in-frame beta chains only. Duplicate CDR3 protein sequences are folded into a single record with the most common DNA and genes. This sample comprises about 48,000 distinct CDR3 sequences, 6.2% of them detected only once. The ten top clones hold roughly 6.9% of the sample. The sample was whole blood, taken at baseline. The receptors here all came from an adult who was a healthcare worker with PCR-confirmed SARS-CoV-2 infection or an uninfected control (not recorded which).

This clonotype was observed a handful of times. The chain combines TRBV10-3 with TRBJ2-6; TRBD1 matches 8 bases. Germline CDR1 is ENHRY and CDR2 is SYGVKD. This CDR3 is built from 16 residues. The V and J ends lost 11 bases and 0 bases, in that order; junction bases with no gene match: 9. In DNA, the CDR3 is TGTGCCGTACCGGGACAGGCAAGCTCTGGGGCCAACGTCCTGACTTTC. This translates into CAVPGQASSGANVLTF.

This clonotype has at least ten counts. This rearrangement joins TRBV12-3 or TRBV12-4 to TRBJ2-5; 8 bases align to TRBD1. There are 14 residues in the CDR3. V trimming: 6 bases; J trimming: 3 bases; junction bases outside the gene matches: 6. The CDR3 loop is CASSTLDREETQYF. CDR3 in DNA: TGTGCCAGCAGCACCCTGGACAGGGAAGAGACCCAGTACTTC.

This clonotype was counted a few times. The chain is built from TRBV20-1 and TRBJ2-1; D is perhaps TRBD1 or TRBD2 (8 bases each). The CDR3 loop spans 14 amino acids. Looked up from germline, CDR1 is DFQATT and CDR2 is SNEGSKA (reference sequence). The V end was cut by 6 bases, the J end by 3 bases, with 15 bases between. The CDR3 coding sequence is TGCAGTGCCAGGGGGCGGGAGGTCTACAATGAGCAGTTCTTC. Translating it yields CSARGREVYNEQFF.

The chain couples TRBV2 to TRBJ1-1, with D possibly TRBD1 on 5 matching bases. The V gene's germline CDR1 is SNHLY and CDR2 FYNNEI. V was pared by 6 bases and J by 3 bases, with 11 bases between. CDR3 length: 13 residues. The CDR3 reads CASRRGSHTEAFF. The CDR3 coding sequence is TGTGCCAGCAGGCGGGGGTCCCACACTGAAGCTTTCTTT.

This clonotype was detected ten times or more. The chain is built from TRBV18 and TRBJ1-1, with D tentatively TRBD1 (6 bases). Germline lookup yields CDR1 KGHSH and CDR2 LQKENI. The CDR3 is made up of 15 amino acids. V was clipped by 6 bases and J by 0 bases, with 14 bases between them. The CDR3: CASSPTAGVNTEAFF. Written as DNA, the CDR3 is TGTGCCAGCTCGCCTACGGCAGGGGTGAACACTGAAGCTTTCTTT.

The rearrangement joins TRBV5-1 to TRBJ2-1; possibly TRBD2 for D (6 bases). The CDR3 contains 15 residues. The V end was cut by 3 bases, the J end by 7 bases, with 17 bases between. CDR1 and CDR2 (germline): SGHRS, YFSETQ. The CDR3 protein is CASSSMAGKGNEQFF. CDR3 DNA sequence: TGCGCCAGCAGCTCGATGGCGGGAAAAGGGAATGAGCAGTTCTTC.

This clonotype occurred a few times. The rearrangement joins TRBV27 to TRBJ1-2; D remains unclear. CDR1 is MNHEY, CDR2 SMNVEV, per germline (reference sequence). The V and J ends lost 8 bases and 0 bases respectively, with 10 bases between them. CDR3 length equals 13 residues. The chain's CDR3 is CASALRSNYGYTF. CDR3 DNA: TGTGCCAGCGCCCTAAGGTCTAACTATGGCTACACCTTC.

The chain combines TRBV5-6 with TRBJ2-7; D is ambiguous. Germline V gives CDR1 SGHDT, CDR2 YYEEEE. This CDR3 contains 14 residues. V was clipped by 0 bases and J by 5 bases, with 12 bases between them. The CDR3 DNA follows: TGTGCCAGCAGCTTGGGCCCATTGAGACACGAGCAGTACTTC. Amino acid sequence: CASSLGPLRHEQYF. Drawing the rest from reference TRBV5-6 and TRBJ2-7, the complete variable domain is DAGVTQSPTHLIKTRGQQVTLRCSPKSGHDTVSWYQQALGQGPQFIFQYYEEEERQRGNFPDRFSGHQFPNYSSELNVNALLLGDSALYLCASSLGPLRHEQYFGPGTRLTVT.

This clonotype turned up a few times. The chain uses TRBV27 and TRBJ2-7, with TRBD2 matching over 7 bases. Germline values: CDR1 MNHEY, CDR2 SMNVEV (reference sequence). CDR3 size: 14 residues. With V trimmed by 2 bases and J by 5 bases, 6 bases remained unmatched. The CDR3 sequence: CASSLGGGIHEQYF. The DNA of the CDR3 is TGTGCCAGCAGTTTAGGCGGGGGAATCCACGAGCAGTACTTC.

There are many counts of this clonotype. Here the CDR3 DNA reads TGCGCCAGCGGGACTCCCGAGACCCAGTACTTC. Amino acid sequence: CASGTPETQYF. The V call is TRBV10-2, the J call TRBJ2-5, with a possible D match to TRBD2 (6 bases). V gave up 8 bases and J gave up 5 bases, with 9 bases separating them. This CDR3 region has 11 residues. Germline lookup yields CDR1 WSHSY and CDR2 SAAADI.

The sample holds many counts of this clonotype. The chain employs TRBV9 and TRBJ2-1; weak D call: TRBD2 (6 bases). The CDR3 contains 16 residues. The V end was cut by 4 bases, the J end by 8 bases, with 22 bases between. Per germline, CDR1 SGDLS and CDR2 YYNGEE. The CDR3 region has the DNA TGTGCCAGCAGCTCACGGTTAGCGGCCCTGGGAGATGAGCAGTTCTTC. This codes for CASSSRLAALGDEQFF.

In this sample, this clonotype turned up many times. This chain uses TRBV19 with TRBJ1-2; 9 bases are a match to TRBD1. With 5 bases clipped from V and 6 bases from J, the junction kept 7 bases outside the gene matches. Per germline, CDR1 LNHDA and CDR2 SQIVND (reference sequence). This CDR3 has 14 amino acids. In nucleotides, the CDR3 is TGTGCCAGTAGTCTCCGGAGACAGGGGGATGGCTACACCTTC. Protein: CASSLRRQGDGYTF.

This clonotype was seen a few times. CDR3 bases: TGTGCCAGCACCCCCGGGGCCCCCACAGAGACCCAGTACTTC. Translating it yields CASTPGAPTETQYF. V is TRBV2 and J is TRBJ2-5; D assignment may be TRBD1 or TRBD2 (5 bases each). Trimming shortened V by 7 bases and J by 4 bases, and 16 bases separated the two germline ends. CDR1 and CDR2 (germline): SNHLY, FYNNEI. The CDR3 runs to 14 residues.